These T cell receptor beta chains were read from a single sample in a study. TCRdb reprocessed the 5' RACE reads with MiXCR, giving one entry per CDR3 protein. The table shows about 40,000 distinct CDR3 sequences, with roughly a fifth occurring only once. Sequencing was done on a sample of Tregs sorted from blood. The source of these receptors is a female donor with breast cancer. Both conserved end residues are part of each CDR3. D genes are given only for firm matches. Clone size is shown for a subset of rows, as once, few, many or a class of expanded clone.

v_gene: TRBV7-2; j_gene: TRBJ2-5; abundance: .; d_gene: .; CDR3nt: TGTGCCAGCAGCCCCGCCGAGGGTCGAGAGACCCAGTACTTC; CDR3aa: CASSPAEGRETQYF
v_gene: TRBV4-1; j_gene: TRBJ2-1; abundance: .; d_gene: .; CDR3nt: TGCGCCAGCAGCCAAGCAGACATGGGTTTCCCGAGAGATGAGCAGTTCTTC; CDR3aa: CASSQADMGFPRDEQFF
v_gene: TRBV6-5; j_gene: TRBJ2-1; abundance: .; d_gene: .; CDR3nt: TGTGCCAGCAGTTACTCTCGGGATGCCTACAATGAGCAGTTCTTC; CDR3aa: CASSYSRDAYNEQFF
v_gene: TRBV7-9; j_gene: TRBJ2-1; abundance: few; d_gene: .; CDR3nt: TGTGCCAGCAGCTTAGAATCCGGGAGCTCCTACAATGAGCAGTTCTTC; CDR3aa: CASSLESGSSYNEQFF
v_gene: TRBV7-9; j_gene: TRBJ1-5; abundance: few; d_gene: .; CDR3nt: TGTGCCAGCAGCTTAGGAGGGACGAGTCAGCCCCAGCATTTT; CDR3aa: CASSLGGTSQPQHF
v_gene: TRBV3-1; j_gene: TRBJ1-3; abundance: .; d_gene: .; CDR3nt: TGTGCCAGCAGCCCCACCCGGACAAGCTCTGGAAACACCATATATTTT; CDR3aa: CASSPTRTSSGNTIYF
v_gene: TRBV20-1; j_gene: TRBJ2-1; abundance: .; d_gene: .; CDR3nt: TGCAGTGCTAGAGATTTAGAGACTTCCTACAATGAGCAGTTCTTC; CDR3aa: CSARDLETSYNEQFF
v_gene: TRBV7-9; j_gene: TRBJ2-1; abundance: .; d_gene: TRBD2; CDR3nt: TGTGCCAGCAGCCTACTAGCGGGGGGCAACAATGAGCAGTTCTTC; CDR3aa: CASSLLAGGNNEQFF
v_gene: TRBV12-3/TRBV12-4; j_gene: TRBJ2-1; abundance: .; d_gene: .; CDR3nt: TGTGCCAGCAGTTTAACGCGGGACAATGAGCAGTTCTTC; CDR3aa: CASSLTRDNEQFF
v_gene: TRBV20-1; j_gene: TRBJ2-3; abundance: many; d_gene: .; CDR3nt: TGCAGTGCTCAGGGACGTCGTACAGATACGCAGTATTTT; CDR3aa: CSAQGRRTDTQYF
v_gene: TRBV5-1; j_gene: TRBJ2-2; abundance: .; d_gene: TRBD2; CDR3nt: TGCGCCAGCAGCCTATGGACTAGCTCGAACACCGGGGAGCTGTTTTTT; CDR3aa: CASSLWTSSNTGELFF
v_gene: TRBV3-1; j_gene: TRBJ1-4; abundance: .; d_gene: .; CDR3nt: TGTGCCAGCAGCCAACGAGGGGAAAAACTGTTTTTT; CDR3aa: CASSQRGEKLFF
v_gene: TRBV5-1; j_gene: TRBJ2-1; abundance: .; d_gene: TRBD2; CDR3nt: TGCGCCAGCAGCTTGTCAAATAGCGGGAGGCCCAATGAGCAGTTCTTC; CDR3aa: CASSLSNSGRPNEQFF
v_gene: TRBV20-1; j_gene: TRBJ2-1; abundance: .; d_gene: .; CDR3nt: TGCAGTGCTAGCCGTTCTAGAGAGTACAATGAGCAGTTCTTC; CDR3aa: CSASRSREYNEQFF
v_gene: TRBV19; j_gene: TRBJ2-3; abundance: .; d_gene: TRBD1; CDR3nt: TGTGCCAGTAGCATATTTTGGACAGGGGACACAGATACGCAGTATTTT; CDR3aa: CASSIFWTGDTDTQYF
v_gene: TRBV9; j_gene: TRBJ2-3; abundance: .; d_gene: .; CDR3nt: TGTGCCAGCAGCGTATTTTCGGGGGGCGTTCGCACAGATACGCAGTATTTT; CDR3aa: CASSVFSGGVRTDTQYF
v_gene: TRBV4-1; j_gene: TRBJ2-7; abundance: many; d_gene: TRBD2; CDR3nt: TGCGCCAGCAGCCAAGGAGACCGGACTAGCGAACGGTACGAGCAGTACTTC; CDR3aa: CASSQGDRTSERYEQYF
v_gene: TRBV12-3/TRBV12-4; j_gene: TRBJ2-3; abundance: .; d_gene: .; CDR3nt: TGTGCCAGCAGTTGGGACACCCAATTAACAGATACGCTGTATTTT; CDR3aa: CASSWDTQLTDTLYF
v_gene: TRBV20-1; j_gene: TRBJ2-3; abundance: .; d_gene: .; CDR3nt: TGCAGTGCTAGGGAGGGGGTAGATACGCAGTATTTT; CDR3aa: CSAREGVDTQYF
v_gene: TRBV11-2; j_gene: TRBJ2-3; abundance: .; d_gene: TRBD2; CDR3nt: TGTGCCAGCAGCGGCCGGGGTGGGTGGACTAGCGGGACCGATCCAGATACGCAGTATTTT; CDR3aa: CASSGRGGWTSGTDPDTQYF
v_gene: TRBV4-1; j_gene: TRBJ2-1; abundance: many; d_gene: .; CDR3nt: TGCGCCAGCAGCCAAGGGCCCTTGAGTTCGGCCCACAATGAGCAGTTCTTC; CDR3aa: CASSQGPLSSAHNEQFF
v_gene: TRBV7-9; j_gene: TRBJ1-6; abundance: many; d_gene: .; CDR3nt: TGTGCCAGCAGCCCCGTTACAGGCGGAAATTCACCCCTCCACTTT; CDR3aa: CASSPVTGGNSPLHF
v_gene: TRBV2; j_gene: TRBJ2-4; abundance: .; d_gene: .; CDR3nt: TGTGCCAGCGGGGGACACTTAGCCAAAAACATTCAGTACTTC; CDR3aa: CASGGHLAKNIQYF
v_gene: TRBV27; j_gene: TRBJ2-7; abundance: .; d_gene: TRBD2; CDR3nt: TGTGCCAGCAGTTCGGGGGGACTCTCCTACGAGCAGTACTTC; CDR3aa: CASSSGGLSYEQYF
v_gene: TRBV28; j_gene: TRBJ2-7; abundance: few; d_gene: .; CDR3nt: TGTGCCAGCAGTCCCTCTGCTTACGAGCAGTACTTC; CDR3aa: CASSPSAYEQYF
v_gene: TRBV28; j_gene: TRBJ2-4; abundance: .; d_gene: .; CDR3nt: TGTGCCAGCGGGGGACTAGCCAAAAACATTCAGTACTTC; CDR3aa: CASGGLAKNIQYF
v_gene: TRBV6-1; j_gene: TRBJ2-3; abundance: few; d_gene: .; CDR3nt: TGTGCCAGCAGTGAAGACTACACAAGTAGCACAGATACGCAGTATTTT; CDR3aa: CASSEDYTSSTDTQYF
v_gene: TRBV7-2; j_gene: TRBJ1-1; abundance: .; d_gene: .; CDR3nt: TGTGCCAGCAGCTTAATCCAGACTGAAGCTTTCTTT; CDR3aa: CASSLIQTEAFF
v_gene: TRBV21-1; j_gene: TRBJ2-1; abundance: .; d_gene: .; CDR3nt: TGTGCCAGCAGCAAAGCCGCGGGCGAAGAGTACAATGAGCAGTTCTTC; CDR3aa: CASSKAAGEEYNEQFF
v_gene: TRBV9; j_gene: TRBJ2-7; abundance: many; d_gene: TRBD2; CDR3nt: TGTGCCAGCAGCGTAGGGGAGGGGTCCACCTACGAGCAGTACTTC; CDR3aa: CASSVGEGSTYEQYF
v_gene: TRBV12-3/TRBV12-4; j_gene: TRBJ2-1; abundance: many; d_gene: .; CDR3nt: TGTGCCACCCAACACAATGAGCAGTTCTTC; CDR3aa: CATQHNEQFF
v_gene: TRBV9; j_gene: TRBJ2-7; abundance: .; d_gene: .; CDR3nt: TGTGCCAGCAGCGTAGCCGGGACAACCACCTGCGAGCAGTACTTC; CDR3aa: CASSVAGTTTCEQYF
v_gene: TRBV7-9; j_gene: TRBJ2-7; abundance: few; d_gene: TRBD2; CDR3nt: TGTGCCAGCAGCTCCGTTAGCGGGAGCCTCTCCTACGAGCAGTACTTC; CDR3aa: CASSSVSGSLSYEQYF
v_gene: TRBV12-3/TRBV12-4; j_gene: TRBJ2-3; abundance: many; d_gene: TRBD2; CDR3nt: TGTGCCAGCAGTCCTCTACGAACTAGCGGGAGTTGGATAGATACGCAGTATTTT; CDR3aa: CASSPLRTSGSWIDTQYF